Listed here are 15 T cell receptor beta chains from one sample, sequenced in a study of blood T cell repertoires in COVID-19. Produced via immunoSEQ multiplex PCR; TCRdb's table is partial and in-frame only. The repertoire consists of about 100,000 clones, with roughly 87% occurring once and the leading ten covering 7.4%. Material: peripheral blood. Receptor source: a man aged 30 to 39 in a cohort sampled during active COVID-19.

This clone occurred a few times. The chain links TRBV29-1 to TRBJ1-2; the match to TRBD1 covers 7 bases. Germline CDR1 is SQVTM and CDR2 is ANQGSEA. The length of the CDR3 is 13 residues. With V trimmed by 4 bases and J by 2 bases, 4 bases remained unmatched. CDR3 DNA sequence: TGCAGCGTTGGGGAACAGGGGAACTATGGCTACACCTTC. The encoded protein is CSVGEQGNYGYTF.

This sequence joins TRBV7-2 and TRBJ2-5, with TRBD2 identical over 10 bases. The CDR3 runs 14 residues. Germline CDR1 SGHTA, CDR2 FQGNSA. J was trimmed by 4 bases and V by 5 bases; bases with no gene match: 4. The CDR3 spells CASSPAGGRETQYF. The CDR3 region has the DNA TGTGCCAGCAGCCCAGCGGGGGGGCGAGAGACCCAGTACTTC.

The chain recombines TRBV7-2 with TRBJ1-5; possibly TRBD1 for D (5 bases). The CDR3 has 13 residues. Germline CDR1 reads SGHTA; CDR2 reads FQGNSA. V lost 5 bases, J lost 9 bases, and 14 bases lay in between. The CDR3 bases are TGTGCCAGCAGCCGCGACAGAGAAGGGCCCCAGCATTTT. It is translated as CASSRDREGPQHF.

V usage is TRBV9 and J usage is TRBJ2-7, with 10 nucleotides matching TRBD1. The CDR3 extends over 15 amino acids. In germline, CDR1 is SGDLS, CDR2 YYNGEE. The junction had 3 bases not matched to a gene; V was cut back by 0 bases and J by 3 bases. CDR3 bases: TGTGCCAGCAGCGTAGCGACAGGGGGCATCTACGAGCAGTACTTC. Amino acid sequence: CASSVATGGIYEQYF.

CDR3 protein: CASSQSTGELFF. The CDR3 DNA is TGTGCCAGCAGCCAGTCGACCGGGGAGCTGTTTTTT. This sequence joins TRBV3-1 (or the pseudogene TRBV3-2) and TRBJ2-2; D gene ambiguous. Per germline, CDR1 LGHDT and CDR2 YNNKEL (reference sequence). Trimming took off 3 bases at V and 5 bases at J, with 4 bases between the two ends. The CDR3 sequence is 12 residues long.

The count of this clone is one. The rearrangement joins TRBV13 to TRBJ2-3; 8 nucleotides agree with TRBD2. The CDR3 has 14 amino acids. Trimming at V came to 4 bases and at J to 1 base, leaving 1 base not matched to a gene. The V gene's germline CDR1 is PRHDT and CDR2 FYEKMQ (reference sequence). The CDR3 spells CASSSAGGTDTQYF. CDR3 nucleotide sequence: TGTGCCAGCAGCTCAGCGGGGGGCACAGATACGCAGTATTTT.

The chain employs TRBV5-6 and TRBJ1-2, with D possibly matching TRBD1 (6 bases). Germline V CDR1 and CDR2: SGHDT, YYEEEE. V was trimmed by 4 bases and J by 1 base, leaving 17 bases between them. The CDR3 extends over 16 amino acids. The CDR3 region is CASSETGSRFNYGYTF. DNA of the CDR3: TGTGCCAGCAGCGAAACAGGGTCGCGATTTAACTATGGCTACACCTTC.

The CDR3 spells CASSSDRTYEQYF. The CDR3 DNA sequence: TGTGCCAGCAGCTCCGACAGGACATACGAGCAGTACTTC. This chain uses TRBV11-2 with TRBJ2-7, with D possibly being TRBD1 (6 bases). The germline V and J ends were trimmed by 4 bases and 4 bases, with 11 bases remaining between them. This CDR3 region has 13 residues. Germline lookup yields CDR1 SGHAT and CDR2 FQNNGV.

The chain recombines TRBV19 with TRBJ2-1; possibly TRBD1 for D (6 bases). This CDR3 spans 16 amino acids. Germline V gene sequence: CDR1 LNHDA, CDR2 SQIVND (reference sequence). V was cut by 8 bases and J by 2 bases, with 19 bases left in between. The CDR3, as DNA: TGTGCCAGTCGAAGCCTCCGGGACATAGCCTACAATGAGCAGTTCTTC. This translates into CASRSLRDIAYNEQFF.

The genes are TRBV7-2 and TRBJ2-1; D may be TRBD1 (6 bases). Per germline, CDR1 SGHTA and CDR2 FQGNSA. V lost 7 bases and J 2 bases, leaving 12 bases between the germline ends. The CDR3 covers 14 residues. The CDR3 region has the DNA TGTGCCAGCAAACCGGGACACACCTACAATGAGCAGTTCTTC. This translates into CASKPGHTYNEQFF. The whole variable domain, filled in from reference TRBV7-2 and TRBJ2-1, reads GAGVSQSPSNKVTEKGKDVELRCDPISGHTALYWYRQSLGQGLEFLIYFQGNSAPDKSGLPSDRFSAERTGGSVSTLTIQRTQQEDSAVYLCASKPGHTYNEQFFGPGTRLTVL.

This clone came up a few times. The chain employs TRBV6-6 and TRBJ1-5; TRBD1 matches at 7 bases. This CDR3 spans 15 amino acids. The V gene end was trimmed by 9 bases and the J gene end by 0 bases; junction bases not matched to a gene: 8. In germline, CDR1 is MNHNY, CDR2 SVGAGI (reference sequence). CDR3 nucleotide sequence: TGTGCCAGTTTTGACAGGGACCTTAGCAATCAGCCCCAGCATTTT. Its protein is CASFDRDLSNQPQHF.

This clone was counted once. This sequence joins TRBV5-4 and TRBJ2-3, with TRBD1 matching 7 bases. The CDR3 sequence is 14 residues long. From germline, CDR1 is SGHNT and CDR2 YYREEE (reference sequence). V was pared by 4 bases and J by 1 base, with 3 bases of the junction left unmatched. The CDR3 region is CASSIGQGTDTQYF. The CDR3 DNA reads TGTGCCAGCAGCATCGGACAGGGCACAGATACGCAGTATTTT. The full variable domain, its missing parts supplied by reference TRBV5-4 and TRBJ2-3, is ETGVTQSPTHLIKTRGQQVTLRCSSQSGHNTVSWYQQALGQGPQFIFQYYREEENGRGNFPPRFSGLQFPNYSSELNVNALELDDSALYLCASSIGQGTDTQYFGPGTRLTVL.

This clone was found once. The chain joins TRBV6-1 to TRBJ1-5, with TRBD1 matching over 7 bases. The CDR3 has 15 residues. Unmatched junction bases numbered 8, after V lost 3 bases and J lost 6 bases. The germline CDR1 and CDR2 sequences are MNHNS and SASEGT. CDR3 amino acids: CASSEGTEKAQPQHF. The DNA of the CDR3 is TGTGCCAGCAGTGAGGGGACAGAAAAGGCTCAGCCCCAGCATTTT.

The chain uses TRBV24-1 and TRBJ2-5, with D unresolved. CDR1 and CDR2 (germline): KGHDR, SFDVKD. This CDR3 contains 15 residues. Trimming took off 1 base at V and 2 bases at J, with 10 bases between the two ends. The CDR3 DNA is TGTGCCACCAGTGATTTTGTTTCGGGTCAAGAGACCCAGTACTTC. Protein sequence: CATSDFVSGQETQYF.

The chain is built from TRBV28 and TRBJ2-4; tentatively, D is TRBD1 (5 bases). This CDR3 is built from 11 residues. The V end lost 3 bases, the J end lost 10 bases, and 7 bases lay between the germline ends. Looked up from germline, CDR1 is MDHEN and CDR2 is SYDVKM. The CDR3 region has the DNA TGTGCCAGCAGTTTCAGACAGATTCAGTACTTC. It is translated as CASSFRQIQYF.